The next 4 T cell receptor beta chains were all read from a single sample in a study of blood T cells in healthy people across ages. Using a J-beta primer mix together with a sample-barcoded 5' primer, a second PCR was run for 7 to 11 cycles. Via MiXCR, TCRdb re-called the 5' RACE reads, giving one row per CDR3 protein. This table holds fewer than 2,000,000 distinct CDR3 sequences, 30% to 35% found once. Sequencing input: blood. The receptors here all came from a woman between 25 and 40 years old in good health.

The chain couples TRBV12-3 or TRBV12-4 to TRBJ2-7; no firm D call. The germline V and J ends were trimmed by 5 bases and 5 bases, with 10 bases remaining between them. This CDR3 region has 12 residues. The CDR3 DNA follows: TGTGCCAGCAGTACTCTAGATCACGAGCAGTACTTC. It translates to CASSTLDHEQYF.

The sample holds many counts of this clonotype. The chain combines TRBV12-3 or TRBV12-4 with TRBJ2-3, with no clear D. This CDR3 has 13 amino acids. V shed 4 bases and J shed 7 bases, with 12 bases lying between them. The CDR3 reads CASSSSSTHTQYF. CDR3 bases: TGTGCCAGCAGTTCAAGTAGCACCCATACGCAGTATTTT.

This clonotype has ten or more counts. This chain uses TRBV29-1 with TRBJ2-7; 9 bases match TRBD1. The junction had 7 bases not matched to a gene; V was cut back by 6 bases and J by 4 bases. The germline V gene has CDR1 SQVTM and CDR2 ANQGSEA. The CDR3 length is 13 residues. DNA for the CDR3: TGCAGCGTAGCGACAGGGGGAATATACGAGCAGTACTTC. The encoded protein is CSVATGGIYEQYF.

The genes are TRBV3-1 and TRBJ2-3, with TRBD2 matching 12 bases. J was trimmed by 7 bases and V by 2 bases; bases with no gene match: 1. Germline V CDR1 and CDR2: LGHDT, YNNKEL (reference sequence). The CDR3 consists of 14 residues. The CDR3 is CASSQLAGGNTQYF. The CDR3 nucleotides read TGTGCCAGCAGCCAACTAGCGGGAGGGAATACGCAGTATTTT.